This TCR beta chain came from a study of blood T cell repertoires in COVID-19. Study-level information: Acute-phase and convalescent COVID-19 samples originated in the United States, Italy and Spain. T cells, B-cell-depleted T cells, or PBMCs supplied cDNA or gDNA.

V lost 0 bases and J 1 base, leaving 12 bases between the germline ends. This CDR3 region has 16 residues. The germline V gene encodes CDR1 SGHNT and CDR2 YYREEE (reference sequence). As originally analysed: Reference gene primer amplification gave nucleated cell count estimates. Sequencing was performed with immunoSEQ multiplex PCR; in TCRdb, only in-frame clones are kept and a portion is missing. V, J and clone size are those of that table, while D and trimming were read from the DNA. The data hold more than 300,000 clones, with 86% observed a single time. The rearrangement links TRBV5-4 to TRBJ2-3, with D possibly TRBD1 on 6 matching bases. Source material: peripheral blood. This receptor was taken from a woman aged 45-65 years with acute or convalescent COVID-19. This CDR3 reads CASSLGGGSGTDTQYF. CDR3 DNA: TGTGCCAGCAGCTTGGGAGGGGGATCGGGCACAGATACGCAGTATTTT.